The rows below give T cell receptor beta chains drawn from one sample of a study of blood T cell repertoires in COVID-19. Using immunoSEQ multiplex PCR, the repertoire was profiled, and TCRdb retains in-frame clones only, with some absent. This sample yields a few hundred thousand clones, of which 80% to 90% are seen a single time; roughly 4.5% belongs to the top ten. The source material was PBMCs or T cells enriched from blood (not recorded which). The origin of the receptors is a woman aged 25 to 39 who had been exposed to COVID-19. Each CDR3 is given without its conserved first and last residue. A D gene is named only where the DNA matches it firmly. Size tells how often a clone was seen (once, few, many) or the class of an expanded clone, and some rows leave it out.

d_gene,v_gene,abundance,CDR3aa
TRBD1,TRBV5-1,once,ASNRDRAHNEQF
.,TRBV7-9,.,ASSLGEVEQF
TRBD1,TRBV27,once,ASSLWGQGANNSPLH
TRBD1,TRBV2,once,ASSDSTGGNSPLH
TRBD2,TRBV6-5,.,ASRIAGANTGELF
.,TRBV2,.,ASIPPRETANEQF
TRBD2,TRBV30,.,AWELAGSETQY
TRBD1,TRBV27,.,ASAPTGRNQPQH
TRBD1,TRBV11-2,.,ASSLRGRVEAF
.,TRBV3-1/TRBV3-2,.,ASSQVGAMNTEAF
.,TRBV3-1/TRBV3-2,few,ASSQFNEQY
.,TRBV7-3,.,ASSLSRAWTGELF
TRBD2,TRBV19,.,ASSKRGGGEDTQY
.,TRBV21-1,.,ASSGFEGGDNEQF
.,TRBV10-3,few,AISEGLSRGAF
TRBD2,TRBV11-2,.,ASSPQIIAGGPDTQY